This T cell receptor (beta chain) was retrieved from a study of blood T cell repertoires in COVID-19 (dated by TCRdb to the early 2020s). Background for the entire study: Samples from collaborators originated in the United States, Italy and Spain and spanned both the acute and convalescent phases of COVID-19. The repertoires were released in a freely available public database intended as a resource for research on the immune response to SARS-CoV-2. Samples came from the ongoing ImmuneRACE study (first 160 participants) plus 1,254 subjects from 6 global collaborators. Deeply sampled blood TCRbeta repertoires from subjects exposed to, actively infected with, or recovered from COVID-19 were included in the dataset. Sample metadata almost always included a de-identified subject ID, COVID-19 status, age in years and sex. The material from the prospective study consisted of cDNA or gDNA derived from T cells, B-cell-depleted T cells, or PBMCs. Where HLA class I and class II types were available, the types were taken from metadata supplied by the sample provider, not from assay-based typing.

Participants in the prospective study were enrolled through a virtual design, were aged about 18 to 100 years, and lived in 24 United States geographic areas. Cohort assignment in the prospective study relied on participant-reported clinical history from a screening survey and a study questionnaire. Recovered participants in ImmuneRACE Cohort 3 were defined by two consecutive negative NP/OP PCR tests, clearance by a healthcare professional, or resolution of symptoms. Mobile phlebotomists in the prospective study collected whole blood, serum and a nasopharyngeal or oropharyngeal swab from every participant. Additional blood draws and questionnaires over a 2-month period could optionally be provided by prospective study participants. Prospective study blood samples were shipped either frozen or at room temperature before DNA extraction. The immunoSEQ Assay, a bias-controlled multiplex PCR, was used to amplify TCRbeta CDR3 regions from genomic DNA. For the original study's pipeline: Nucleated cell counts per sample were estimated from amplification of reference gene primers within the assay. To quantify the absolute abundance of each unique TCRbeta CDR3 rearrangement, sequence reads were collapsed and filtered. For each sample, productive Simpson clonality was calculated as the square root of Simpson's diversity index over productive rearrangements. What TCRdb holds here is the immuneACCESS table cut down to in-frame rearrangements. Part of the clones is not present; checked against another copy, under half of the missing clones reflect an unresolved V gene, and the others are unexplained. V, J and clone size reflect that table, while D and trimming were determined from the DNA. The sample data list some 330,000 clones, and about 87% of these were observed just once. The ten largest clones represent more than 5% of the sample.

Study-wide findings and limitations: Clinical and demographic metadata were provided uncurated, with the amount varying by source and participant.

Comment on this clone: Its antigen has not been determined. Qualities for individual bases were not recorded, and no much larger clone is one base off.

The sequence derives from a man aged 25-40 years who had recovered from COVID-19. Sequenced: PBMCs or T cells enriched from blood (not recorded which).

The CDR3 region has the sequence CASSVGPQGGGYTF. The sequence in DNA is TGTGCCAGCAGCGTGGGCCCACAAGGGGGTGGCTACACCTTC. Recombination joined TRBV9 with TRBJ1-2; a weak D assignment points to TRBD1 (6 bases agree). CDR1 and CDR2 were assigned from the germline V gene as SGDLS and YYNGEE. V is cut by 2 bases and J by 7 bases, and the space between the germline ends is 15 bases. Its CDR3 holds 14 amino acids, cysteine through phenylalanine. The read is trimmed to its CDR3 DNA, 42 bases read in frame from base 1.